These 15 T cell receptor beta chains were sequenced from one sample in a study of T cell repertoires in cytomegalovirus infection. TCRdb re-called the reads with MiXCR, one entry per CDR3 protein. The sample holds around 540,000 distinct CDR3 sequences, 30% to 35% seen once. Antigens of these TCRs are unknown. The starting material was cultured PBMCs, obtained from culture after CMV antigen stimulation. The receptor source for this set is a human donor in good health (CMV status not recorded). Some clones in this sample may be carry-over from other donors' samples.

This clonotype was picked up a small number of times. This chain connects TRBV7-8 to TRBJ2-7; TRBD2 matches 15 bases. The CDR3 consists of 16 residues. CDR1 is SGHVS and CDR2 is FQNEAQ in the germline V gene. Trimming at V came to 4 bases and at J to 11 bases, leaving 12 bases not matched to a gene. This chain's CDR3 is CASSSRTSGRVGLEYF. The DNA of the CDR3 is TGTGCCAGCAGCTCCCGGACTAGCGGGAGGGTGGGTTTGGAGTACTTC. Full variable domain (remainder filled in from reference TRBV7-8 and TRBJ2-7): GAGVSQSPRYKVAKRGQDVALRCDPISGHVSLFWYQQALGQGPEFLTYFQNEAQLDKSGLPSDRFFAERPEGSVSTLKIQRTQQEDSAVYLCASSSRTSGRVGLEYFGPGTRLTVT.

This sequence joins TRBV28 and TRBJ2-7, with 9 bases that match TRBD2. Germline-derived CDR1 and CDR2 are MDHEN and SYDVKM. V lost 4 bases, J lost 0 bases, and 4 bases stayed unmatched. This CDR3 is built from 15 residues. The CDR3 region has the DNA TGTGCCAGCAGTTGGACTAGCGCCTACTCCTACGAGCAGTACTTC. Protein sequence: CASSWTSAYSYEQYF.

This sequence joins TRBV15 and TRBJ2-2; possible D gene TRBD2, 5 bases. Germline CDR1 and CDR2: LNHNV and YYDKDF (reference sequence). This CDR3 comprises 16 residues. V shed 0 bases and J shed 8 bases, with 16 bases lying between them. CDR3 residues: CATSRDWVVSGGELFF. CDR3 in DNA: TGTGCCACCAGCAGAGATTGGGTGGTGAGCGGAGGGGAGCTGTTTTTT.

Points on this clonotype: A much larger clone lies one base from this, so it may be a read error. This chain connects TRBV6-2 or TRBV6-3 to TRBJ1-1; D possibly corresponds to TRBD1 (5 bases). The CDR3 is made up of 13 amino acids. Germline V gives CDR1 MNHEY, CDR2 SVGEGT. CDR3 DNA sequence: TGTGCCAGCAGGCCGCGGGGGGGGACTGAAGCTTCCTTT. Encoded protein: CASRPRGGTEASF.

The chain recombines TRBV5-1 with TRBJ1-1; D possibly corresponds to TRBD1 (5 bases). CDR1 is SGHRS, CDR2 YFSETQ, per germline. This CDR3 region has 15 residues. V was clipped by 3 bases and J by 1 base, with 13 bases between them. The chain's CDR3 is CASSSDPGRNTEAFF. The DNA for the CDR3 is TGCGCCAGCAGCTCCGACCCAGGGAGGAACACTGAAGCTTTCTTT. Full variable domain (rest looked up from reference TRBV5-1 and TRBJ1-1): KAGVTQTPRYLIKTRGQQVTLSCSPISGHRSVSWYQQTPGQGLQFLFEYFSETQRNKGNFPGRFSGRQFSNSRSEMNVSTLELGDSALYLCASSSDPGRNTEAFFGQGTRLTVV.

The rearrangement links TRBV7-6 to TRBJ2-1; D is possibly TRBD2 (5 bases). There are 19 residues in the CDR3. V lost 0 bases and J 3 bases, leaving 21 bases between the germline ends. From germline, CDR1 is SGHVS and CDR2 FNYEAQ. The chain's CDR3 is CASSLAKRRVSLYYNEQFF. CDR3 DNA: TGTGCCAGCAGCTTAGCGAAGAGGCGGGTTAGCTTGTACTACAATGAGCAGTTCTTC.

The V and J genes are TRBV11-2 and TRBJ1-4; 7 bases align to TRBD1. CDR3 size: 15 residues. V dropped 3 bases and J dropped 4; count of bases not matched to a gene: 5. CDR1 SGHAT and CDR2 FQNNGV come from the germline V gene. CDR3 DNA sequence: TGTGCCAGCAGCTTTACAGGGGAGAATAATGAAAAACTGTTTTTT. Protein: CASSFTGENNEKLFF.

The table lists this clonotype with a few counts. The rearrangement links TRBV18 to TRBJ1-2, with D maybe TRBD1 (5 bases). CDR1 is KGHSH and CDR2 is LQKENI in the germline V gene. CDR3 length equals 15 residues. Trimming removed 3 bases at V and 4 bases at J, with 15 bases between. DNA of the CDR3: TGTGCCAGCTCACCGCGGACGGTCCAGGGCTATGGCTACACCTTC. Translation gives CASSPRTVQGYGYTF.

CDR3 loop: CASSIRGARGSNTEAFF. The DNA for the CDR3 is TGTGCCAGTAGTATACGCGGGGCCAGAGGTTCGAACACTGAAGCTTTCTTT. V usage is TRBV19 and J usage is TRBJ1-1; perhaps TRBD1 as D (5 bases). Germline CDR1 and CDR2: LNHDA and SQIVND (reference sequence). Deletions cut 2 bases from V and 1 base from J, with 17 bases between. The length of the CDR3 is 17 residues.

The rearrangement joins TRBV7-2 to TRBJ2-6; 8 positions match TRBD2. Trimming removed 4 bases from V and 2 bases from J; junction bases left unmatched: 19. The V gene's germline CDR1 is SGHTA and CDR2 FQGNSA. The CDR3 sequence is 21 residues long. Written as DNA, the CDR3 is TGTGCCAGCAGCTCTCCCCAAGTAGGACTAGCATATACCCCTGGGGCCAACGTCCTGACTTTC. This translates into CASSSPQVGLAYTPGANVLTF.

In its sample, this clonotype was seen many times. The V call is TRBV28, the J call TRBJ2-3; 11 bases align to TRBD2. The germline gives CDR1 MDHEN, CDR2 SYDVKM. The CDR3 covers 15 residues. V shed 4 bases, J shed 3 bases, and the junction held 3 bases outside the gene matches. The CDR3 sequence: CASSSLAGGTDTQYF. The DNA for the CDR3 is TGTGCCAGCAGTTCGTTAGCGGGAGGGACAGATACGCAGTATTTT.

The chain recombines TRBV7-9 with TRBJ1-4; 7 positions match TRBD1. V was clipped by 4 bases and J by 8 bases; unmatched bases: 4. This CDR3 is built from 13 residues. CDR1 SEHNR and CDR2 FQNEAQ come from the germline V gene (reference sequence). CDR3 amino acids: CASSSTGTEKLFF. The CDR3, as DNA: TGTGCCAGCAGCTCGACAGGGACCGAAAAACTGTTTTTT.

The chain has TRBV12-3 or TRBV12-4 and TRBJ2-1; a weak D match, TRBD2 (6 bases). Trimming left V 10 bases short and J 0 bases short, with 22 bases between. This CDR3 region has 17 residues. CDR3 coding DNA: TGTGCCACCACTCCTAGGGGAGGCTGGAGCTCCTACAATGAGCAGTTCTTC. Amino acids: CATTPRGGWSSYNEQFF.

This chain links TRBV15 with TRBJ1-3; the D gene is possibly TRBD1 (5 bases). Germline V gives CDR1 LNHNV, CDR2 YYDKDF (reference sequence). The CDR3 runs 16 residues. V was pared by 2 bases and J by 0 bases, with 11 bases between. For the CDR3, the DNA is TGTGCCACCAGCAGAACTCCAACAGGCTCTGGAAACACCATATATTTT. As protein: CATSRTPTGSGNTIYF.

This CDR3 reads CASSGGLADNADTQYF. DNA for the CDR3: TGTGCCAGTAGTGGAGGACTAGCGGATAATGCAGATACGCAGTATTTT. This sequence joins TRBV19 and TRBJ2-3, with TRBD2 identical over 10 bases. The CDR3 totals 16 residues. Trimming cost V 5 bases and J 4 bases; bases outside gene matches: 9. The V gene's germline CDR1 is LNHDA and CDR2 SQIVND (reference sequence). The whole variable domain, remainder taken from reference TRBV19 and TRBJ2-3, is DGGITQSPKYLFRKEGQNVTLSCEQNLNHDAMYWYRQDPGQGLRLIYYSQIVNDFQKGDIAEGYSVSREKKESFPLTVTSAQKNPTAFYLCASSGGLADNADTQYFGPGTRLTVL.